The 5 T cell receptor beta chains given below trace back to one sample, sequenced in a study of CD8 T cells in ankylosing spondylitis. Regarding the study as a whole: Ankylosing spondylitis blood appeared to carry a characteristic TCR beta motif of several highly homologous variants.

Their cognate antigens are unknown. TCRdb reprocessed the 5' RACE reads via MiXCR and lists one record per CDR3 protein. The data hold some 840,000 distinct CDR3 sequences, with roughly 10% observed a single time. Sequencing was carried out using blood, either unsorted or a sorted T cell fraction (not recorded which). All receptors derive from a male donor with ankylosing spondylitis.

This clonotype was found many times. V gene TRBV20-1 combines with J gene TRBJ2-7, with 7 bases identical to TRBD1. The CDR3 runs 12 residues. V was pared by 7 bases and J by 4 bases, with 7 bases of the junction left unmatched. CDR1 is DFQATT and CDR2 is SNEGSKA in the germline V gene (reference sequence). DNA of the CDR3: TGCAGTGTCCCGGGACAGCCGTACGAGCAGTACTTC. Protein sequence: CSVPGQPYEQYF.

This clonotype was recorded many times. The chain employs TRBV5-6 and TRBJ2-1, with TRBD2 identical over 15 bases. The CDR3 spans 15 residues. Germline V gene sequence: CDR1 SGHDT, CDR2 YYEEEE. V lost 2 bases to trimming and J lost 14 bases; unmatched junction nucleotides: 8. The CDR3 spells CASSFGLAGGQFKFF. The CDR3, as DNA: TGTGCCAGCAGCTTCGGACTAGCGGGGGGGCAATTTAAGTTCTTC.

At least ten counts were recorded for this clonotype. This sequence joins TRBV5-1 and TRBJ1-1, with TRBD1 matching 7 bases. The CDR3 contains 15 residues. Germline CDR1 reads SGHRS; CDR2 reads YFSETQ. With V trimmed by 4 bases and J by 1 base, 7 bases remained unmatched. The CDR3: CASSPMGQPNTEAFF. The DNA of the CDR3 is TGCGCCAGCAGCCCTATGGGACAGCCGAACACTGAAGCTTTCTTT.

This clonotype was observed a handful of times. The chain uses TRBV7-2 and TRBJ2-7; maybe TRBD2 (5 bases). V was pared by 1 base and J by 3 bases, with 10 bases between. Per the germline V gene, CDR1 is SGHTA and CDR2 is FQGNSA. CDR3 length: 14 residues. The CDR3 nucleotides read TGTGCCAGCAGCTTAGGAGGGCAGAACTACGAGCAGTACTTC. Protein sequence: CASSLGGQNYEQYF.

This clonotype was detected ten times or more. V usage is TRBV20-1 and J usage is TRBJ1-4; 8 nucleotides line up with TRBD1. The length of the CDR3 is 14 residues. Germline assignment: CDR1 DFQATT and CDR2 SNEGSKA (reference sequence). V lost 4 bases and J lost 8; bases outside the gene matches: 9. CDR3 sequence reads: CSATQQGVKEKLFF. The CDR3 coding sequence is TGCAGTGCTACACAACAGGGGGTGAAAGAAAAACTGTTTTTT.